The clone carrying this TCR beta chain was detected a few times. What it binds is unknown. This specimen belongs to a study of T-cell memory formation after mild COVID-19. Study summary: TCR clusters were mostly donor specific.

From 5'RACE with constant-segment primers came TCR alpha and TCR beta cDNA libraries that carried sample barcodes and UMIs. TCRdb analysed the 5' RACE reads with MiXCR anew, one entry per CDR3 protein. The sample lists 200,000 to 250,000 distinct CDR3 sequences, over 9.5% occurring once. Broader study findings: A subset of responding clones appeared in pre-infection memory, suggesting cross-reactive memory joined. Mostly located in CM and EM were contracting CD4+ clones, with contracting CD8+ clones located in EMRA.

The origin of this receptor is a man aged 18 to 29 who had mild COVID-19 (a few samples of this study predate the infection). Cell type and time point are not known. Sequencing was carried out using PBMCs or a T cell subset sorted from them (not recorded which).

The CDR3 loop reads CSATRPEVTEAFF. The CDR3 bases are TGCAGTGCTACCCGCCCGGAGGTGACTGAAGCTTTCTTT. The rearrangement links TRBV20-1 to TRBJ1-1; no clear D. The V and J ends lost 4 bases and 5 bases respectively, with 14 bases between them. Germline V gene lookup returns CDR1 DFQATT and CDR2 SNEGSKA (reference sequence). The length of the CDR3 is 13 residues.